These 8 T cell receptor beta chains were all obtained from the same sample, sequenced in a study of post-analysis software for immune sequencing data. For these TCRs, the target antigens are not known. Prepared TCR beta cDNA libraries contained unique molecular identifiers. MiXCR was run by TCRdb on the PCR reads, yielding one entry per CDR3 protein. This table holds roughly 700,000 distinct CDR3 sequences, 30% found once. Findings and limits, study-wide: TRBV5-6, TRBV5-1 and TRBV20-1 belonged to a set of roughly five TRBV segments that were more frequent in patients than controls.

Material: blood. The receptors stem from a girl aged 10-17 years with multiple sclerosis.

This clonotype was observed a handful of times. For the CDR3, the DNA is TGTGCCAGCAGTTCGGTACCTAGCACAGATACGCAGTATTTT. Translated, it gives CASSSVPSTDTQYF. The rearrangement joins TRBV12-3 or TRBV12-4 to TRBJ2-3; D remains unclear. The CDR3 is made up of 14 amino acids. V dropped 4 bases and J dropped 0 bases, with 8 bases sitting between them.

There are a few counts of this clonotype. V gene TRBV25-1 combines with J gene TRBJ2-3; 8 positions agree with TRBD2. The junction had 11 bases not matched to a gene; V was cut back by 3 bases and J by 6 bases. The CDR3 spans 16 residues. Looked up from germline, CDR1 is MGHDK and CDR2 is SYGVNS. The chain's CDR3 is CASSDTSGSGLDTQYF. CDR3 bases: TGTGCCAGCAGTGATACCAGCGGGAGTGGGTTGGATACGCAGTATTTT.

The rearrangement links TRBV29-1 to TRBJ2-7, with unresolved D. TRBJ2-5 explains the end of the DNA better; the J call may be wrong. The CDR3 is 13 amino acids. Looked up from germline, CDR1 is SQVTM and CDR2 is ANQGSEA. Here the CDR3 reads CSVESIVGETQYF. The CDR3, as DNA: TGCAGCGTTGAAAGTATCGTGGGAGAGACCCAGTACTTC.

The chain employs TRBV20-1 and TRBJ1-2; tentative D call: TRBD1 (6 bases). Trimming took off 0 bases at V and 8 bases at J, with 13 bases between the two ends. Germline CDR1 reads DFQATT; CDR2 reads SNEGSKA (reference sequence). The CDR3 is 13 amino acids. The CDR3 bases are TGCAGTGCTAGAGATTCGGGGGGCAGGGGCTACACCTTC. Amino acids: CSARDSGGRGYTF.

This clonotype showed up just a few times. The chain joins TRBV11-2 to TRBJ1-6, with D possibly being TRBD1 (6 bases). V lost 2 bases to trimming and J lost 0 bases, with 8 bases between them. In germline, CDR1 is SGHAT, CDR2 FQNNGV. The CDR3 consists of 16 residues. CDR3 DNA: TGTGCCAGCAGCTTAAGGGGGAGCTCCTATAATTCACCCCTCCACTTT. Translation: CASSLRGSSYNSPLHF.

In its sample, this clonotype was seen a few times. The chain recombines TRBV5-5 with TRBJ1-2, with a weak D call TRBD1 (5 bases). V was trimmed by 4 bases and J by 4 bases, leaving 20 bases between them. CDR1 is SGHKS, CDR2 YYEKEE, per germline (reference sequence). The CDR3 is 16 residues long. CDR3 sequence reads: CASSETGTPISYGYTF. CDR3 coding DNA: TGTGCCAGCAGCGAAACCGGGACCCCTATAAGCTATGGCTACACCTTC.

This clonotype has only one observation. An end of the junction differs from the germline gene, which may be a read error. The V and J genes are TRBV11-1 and TRBJ1-5; D gene unclear. Per germline, CDR1 SGHAT and CDR2 FQDESV (reference sequence). The CDR3 contains 14 residues. CDR3: CASSPGPSNQPRHF. The CDR3 DNA follows: TGTGCCAGCAGCCCAGGACCCTCCAATCAGCCCCGGCATTTT.

This chain links TRBV12-3 or TRBV12-4 with TRBJ2-3; 9 bases map to TRBD1. This CDR3 is built from 18 residues. J gave up 2 bases and V 5 bases, and 14 bases lay outside the gene matches. The DNA for the CDR3 is TGTGCCAGCAGTCCCGAAACCGGGACAGGGATCCCCACAGATACGCAGTATTTT. This translates into CASSPETGTGIPTDTQYF.